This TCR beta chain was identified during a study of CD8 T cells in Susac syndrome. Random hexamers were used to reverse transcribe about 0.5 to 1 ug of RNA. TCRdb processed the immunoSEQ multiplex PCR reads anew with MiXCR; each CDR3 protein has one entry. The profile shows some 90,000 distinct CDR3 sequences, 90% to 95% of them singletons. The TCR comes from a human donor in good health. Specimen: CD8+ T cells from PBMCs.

The CDR3, as DNA: TGTGCCAGCAGCGGGTTCGGTTCACCCCTCCACTTT. It yields the protein CASSGFGSPLHF. The chain employs TRBV14 and TRBJ1-6; D is unresolved. Trimming removed 5 bases at V and 9 bases at J, with 8 bases between. CDR3 length: 12 amino acids. Germline CDR1 reads SGHDN; CDR2 reads FVKESK.